This record looks at one T cell receptor beta chain sequence and its context. This specimen comes from a study of PD-1 blockade in classical Hodgkin lymphoma. Germline CDR1 and CDR2: SGHNT and YYREEE (reference sequence). The CDR3 is 15 residues long. V was pared by 4 bases and J by 0 bases, with 7 bases of the junction left unmatched. Sequenced by immunoSEQ multiplex PCR; TCRdb stores in-frame clones only, minus some. Found here are around 26,000 clones, about 90% of them singletons; the top ten hold 0.5% to 0.6%. Time point defined: newly diagnosed, previously untreated cHL patient sample. It was by magnetic negative selection that CD4+ T cells were purified from thawed PBMCs.

Sequencing used CD4+ T cells from blood. The clonotype comes from a human donor with classical Hodgkin lymphoma. The V gene is TRBV5-4, the J gene TRBJ2-7; 7 bases align to TRBD1. The CDR3 sequence is CASSPGQAISYEQYF. Written as DNA, the CDR3 is TGTGCCAGCAGCCCCGGACAGGCGATCTCCTACGAGCAGTACTTC. Filled out from reference TRBV5-4 and TRBJ2-7, the complete variable domain reads ETGVTQSPTHLIKTRGQQVTLRCSSQSGHNTVSWYQQALGQGPQFIFQYYREEENGRGNFPPRFSGLQFPNYSSELNVNALELDDSALYLCASSPGQAISYEQYFGPGTRLTVT.